Described below is a single T cell receptor (beta chain) sequence and its context. Its antigen is undetermined. Little can be read into the size of this beta chain, an off-target read in a library designed for alpha chains. Amplification of TCR alpha and beta CDR3 regions from RNA used iRepertoire nested multiplex PCR. TCRdb reprocessed the multiplex PCR reads via MiXCR and lists one record per CDR3 protein. There are some 4,200 distinct CDR3 sequences in the sample; approximately 90% occur only once, and more than 25% lies in the top ten. The source of the sample is a study of glioma-infiltrating T cells. The V end was cut by 6 bases, the J end by 10 bases, with 12 bases between. Germline values: CDR1 MNHNS, CDR2 SASEGT. This CDR3 has 12 amino acids. Study-wide findings and caveats: Non-neoplastic patients had below-expected tissue-blood divergence, while all gliomas exceeded expectation.

The chain uses TRBV6-1 and TRBJ1-4; a possible D gene is TRBD1 (6 bases). The sequence derives from a human donor with low-grade glioma or glioblastoma, undergoing nonglioma brain surgery, or in good health (not recorded which). The sequencing input was glioma tissue, nonneoplastic brain tissue, or PBMCs (not recorded which). Here the CDR3 reads CASRRQDGKLFF. CDR3 sequence (DNA): TGTGCCAGCAGGAGACAGGATGGAAAACTGTTTTTT.